The clone carrying this TCR beta chain has ten or more counts. MiXCR, run by TCRdb on the RACE reads, gives a single entry per CDR3 protein. The sample holds fewer than 500,000 distinct CDR3 sequences, roughly 4.8% seen once. Time point noted: patch test 1, 2 weeks after DPC sensitization. The treatment denotes: therapeutic diphenylcyclopropenone sensitization with weekly scalp DPC. The sample comes from a study of human T cells and chemical hapten exposure. Background on the study: Patients were given diphenylcyclopropenone on the scalp weekly across the roughly 25-week study.

The CDR3 runs 17 residues. Germline values: CDR1 SGHTS, CDR2 YDEGEE. Trimming took 3 bases from V and 1 from J, leaving 17 bases between them. V usage is TRBV5-8 and J usage is TRBJ1-5; maybe TRBD1 (6 bases). This TCR was sampled from a woman aged 45 to 65 with alopecia areata. Some clones in this sample may be carry-over from other donors' samples. The sequencing used whole blood, collected in connection with sensitization to the hapten diphenylcyclopropenone (DPC). CDR3 in amino acids: CASSSGQLRISNQPQHF. Here the CDR3 DNA reads TGTGCCAGCAGCTCCGGACAGCTCCGTATAAGCAATCAGCCCCAGCATTTT.